The subject of this entry is one T cell receptor beta chain. The antigen remains undetermined. V dropped 4 bases and J dropped 4 bases, with 20 bases sitting between them. The CDR3 has 18 amino acids. Germline lookup yields CDR1 KGHSH and CDR2 LQKENI. These data come from a study of identifying expanded T cells in peripheral blood. General study findings and limits: Across healthy donors, higher total template counts meant significantly greater approximately 2-week count variance. Differentially abundant clones: roughly 1.2 between replicates, about 17 at approximately 13 days, 19 to 20 at four.

No infections or other immune events were documented during collection. Assay: immunoSEQ multiplex PCR; the TCRdb copy retains only in-frame clones and omits some. Of around 99,000 clones in the sample, approximately 90% were seen once. This clonotype originated in a person between 18 and 75 years old in good health. Sequenced: blood. The rearrangement joins TRBV18 to TRBJ2-6; a possible D gene is TRBD1 (5 bases). CDR3: CASSREPHDSSGANVLTF. The CDR3 bases are TGTGCCAGCTCACGAGAACCACACGACAGTTCCGGGGCCAACGTCCTGACTTTC.